A single sample is the source of the 3 T cell receptor beta chains below, sequenced in a study of cytomegalovirus exposure and HLA in healthy donors. This PCR relied on a set of 60 Vbeta primers and 13 Jbeta primers. The table came from immunoSEQ multiplex PCR; TCRdb's copy has only in-frame clones and leaves some out. The data include more than 95,000 clones; the top ten clones carry approximately 2.6%. The sequencing sample was made of PBMCs. These receptor sequences come from a man aged 30-40 years in good health and CMV-seronegative.

V usage is TRBV5-4 and J usage is TRBJ2-7; tentatively, D is TRBD2 (6 bases). The V gene lost 4 bases and the J gene lost 1 base, with 21 bases spanning the gap. The V gene's germline CDR1 is SGHNT and CDR2 YYREEE (reference sequence). This CDR3 has 17 residues. The CDR3 DNA follows: TGTGCCAGCAGCCGCCGGAACCTAGCGTTCGTGTCCTACGAGCAGTACTTC. Amino acid sequence: CASSRRNLAFVSYEQYF.

The genes are TRBV11-3 and TRBJ2-4; D is uncertain. The CDR3 has 17 residues. Germline V lookup: CDR1 SGHNT, CDR2 YENEEA. Trimming pared 1 base from V and 1 base from J, leaving 14 bases between. The CDR3 loop is CASSLARWFSAKNIQYF. DNA for the CDR3: TGTGCCAGCAGCTTAGCCCGGTGGTTTAGTGCCAAAAACATTCAGTACTTC.

This chain uses TRBV19 with TRBJ2-3; D possibly corresponds to TRBD1 (7 bases). The CDR3 length is 15 residues. Trimming pared 4 bases from V and 6 bases from J, leaving 17 bases between. Germline CDR1 LNHDA, CDR2 SQIVND (reference sequence). Here the CDR3 DNA reads TGTGCCAGTAGTACCCAGGGGGGTGGATCGGATACGCAGTATTTT. Encoded protein: CASSTQGGGSDTQYF.